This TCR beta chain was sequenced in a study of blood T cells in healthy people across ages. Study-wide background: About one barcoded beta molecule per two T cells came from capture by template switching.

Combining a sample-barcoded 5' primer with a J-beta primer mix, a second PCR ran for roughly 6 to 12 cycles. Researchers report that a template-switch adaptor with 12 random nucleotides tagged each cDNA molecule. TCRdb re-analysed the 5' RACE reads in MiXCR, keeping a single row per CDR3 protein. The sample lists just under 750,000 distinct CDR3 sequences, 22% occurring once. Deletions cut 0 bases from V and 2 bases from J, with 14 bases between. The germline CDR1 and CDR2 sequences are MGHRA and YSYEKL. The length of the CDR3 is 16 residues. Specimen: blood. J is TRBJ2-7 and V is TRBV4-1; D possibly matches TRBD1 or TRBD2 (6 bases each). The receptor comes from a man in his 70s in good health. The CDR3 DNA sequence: TGCGCCAGCAGCCAAGAAGGGGGACTCTCCGCCTACGAGCAGTACTTC. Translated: CASSQEGGLSAYEQYF.